The 13 T cell receptor beta chains below come from one sample, sequenced in a study of patients and donors after allogeneic stem cell transplantation. A single record per CDR3 protein comes from TCRdb applying MiXCR to the RT-PCR reads. The table shows about 87,000 distinct CDR3 sequences, with 4.5% to 5% occurring only once. Source material: blood, either unsorted or a sorted T cell fraction (not recorded which). The receptors were sampled from a human donor who was either an allogeneic HSCT recipient or a stem cell or donor lymphocyte infusion donor (not recorded which). It is not recorded whose cells these are; they may come from a transplant donor.

The V call is TRBV5-6, the J call TRBJ2-5, with TRBD2 matching 7 bases. J was trimmed by 5 bases and V by 7 bases; bases with no gene match: 11. This CDR3 has 14 amino acids. The germline gives CDR1 SGHDT, CDR2 YYEEEE. The CDR3: CASGPGLVMETQYF. The CDR3 nucleotides are TGTGCCAGCGGCCCCGGACTAGTCATGGAGACCCAGTACTTC.

This clonotype has at least ten counts. This sequence joins TRBV10-3 and TRBJ2-1; TRBD1 aligns across 7 bases. This CDR3 is 15 amino acids long. V dropped 4 bases and J dropped 3; count of bases not matched to a gene: 6. The germline gives CDR1 ENHRY, CDR2 SYGVKD. CDR3 bases: TGTGCCATCAGTGGAACGGGACAGAACTACAATGAGCAGTTCTTC. Amino acids: CAISGTGQNYNEQFF.

The sample holds many counts of this clonotype. The V gene is TRBV7-6, the J gene TRBJ1-4; D not resolved. The CDR3 contains 15 residues. In germline, CDR1 is SGHVS, CDR2 FNYEAQ. Trimming took 2 bases from V and 5 from J, leaving 12 bases between them. The CDR3 DNA reads as TGTGCCAGCAGCTTAACTTCAGCGGGGAATGAAAAACTGTTTTTT. It codes for CASSLTSAGNEKLFF.

The chain recombines TRBV28 with TRBJ2-7; 7 nucleotides align to TRBD1. CDR1 and CDR2 (germline): MDHEN, SYDVKM. V gave up 8 bases and J gave up 7 bases; unmatched junction bases: 14. CDR3 length equals 14 residues. The CDR3 is CASGKPGQPREQYF. CDR3 coding DNA: TGTGCCAGCGGAAAACCGGGACAGCCCCGGGAGCAGTACTTC. Filled out from reference TRBV28 and TRBJ2-7, the complete variable domain reads DVKVTQSSRYLVKRTGEKVFLECVQDMDHENMFWYRQDPGLGLRLIYFSYDVKMKEKGDIPEGYSVSREKKERFSLILESASTNQTSMYLCASGKPGQPREQYFGPGTRLTVT.

This clonotype was counted ten times or more. The CDR3 bases are TGTGCCAGCAGTTACTCCGGCAGGGGGCCGGGAGAAAAACTGTTTTTT. This codes for CASSYSGRGPGEKLFF. The chain is built from TRBV6-5 and TRBJ1-4, with 8 nucleotides matching TRBD1. V was clipped by 0 bases and J by 8 bases; unmatched bases: 8. Germline V gene sequence: CDR1 MNHEY, CDR2 SVGAGI. The CDR3 has 16 residues.

Many counts were recorded for this clonotype. V and J are TRBV11-3 and TRBJ2-1, with TRBD1 matching over 7 bases. CDR1 SGHNT and CDR2 YENEEA come from the germline V gene. CDR3 size: 14 residues. The J segment lost 5 bases and the V segment lost 5 bases, leaving 6 bases of the junction unmatched. CDR3: CASSRGQHDNEQFF. In DNA, the CDR3 is TGTGCCAGCAGCCGGGGACAGCACGACAATGAGCAGTTCTTC.

There are many counts of this clonotype. One end of the junction is discordant with germline, which a read error may explain. This chain uses TRBV12-3 or TRBV12-4 with TRBJ2-4, with D unresolved. This CDR3 is built from 12 residues. In DNA, the CDR3 is TGTGCCAGCAGTGACGCGTATAACAGTCAGTACTTC. It specifies CASSDAYNSQYF.

This clonotype has a handful of counts. The J gene is TRBJ2-1, the V gene TRBV7-8; D may correspond to TRBD1 or TRBD2 (5 bases each). The V end was cut by 4 bases, the J end by 0 bases, with 16 bases between. The CDR3 has 17 amino acids. Germline CDR1 is SGHVS and CDR2 is FQNEAQ. CDR3 region: CASSSGRALSSYNEQFF. For the CDR3, the DNA is TGTGCCAGCAGCTCGGGGCGCGCTCTTAGCTCCTACAATGAGCAGTTCTTC.

This clonotype showed up just once. This chain uses TRBV6-1 with TRBJ2-7, with D perhaps matching TRBD1 (5 bases). V was trimmed by 6 bases and J by 6 bases, leaving 15 bases between them. Germline CDR1 and CDR2: MNHNS and SASEGT. The CDR3 has 13 amino acids. For the CDR3, the DNA is TGTGCCAGCAGACCAAGGGGATCGGGCGAGCAGTACTTC. Translating gives CASRPRGSGEQYF.

This clonotype was seen many times. This sequence joins TRBV20-1 and TRBJ1-2; D gene unclear. With 6 bases removed from V and 2 bases from J, the gap between germline ends came to 13 bases. The length of the CDR3 is 13 residues. Germline CDR1 DFQATT, CDR2 SNEGSKA (reference sequence). The CDR3 is CSAREGPNYGYTF. The CDR3 nucleotides are TGCAGTGCCCGCGAGGGTCCGAACTATGGCTACACCTTC.

This clonotype was recorded at least ten times. The rearrangement uses TRBV5-1 and TRBJ2-3; D unresolved. V was pared by 4 bases and J by 2 bases, with 11 bases between. Germline V gene lookup returns CDR1 SGHRS and CDR2 YFSETQ. The CDR3 sequence is 14 residues long. The CDR3 loop reads CASSADHPTDTQYF. The CDR3 nucleotides read TGCGCCAGCAGCGCCGACCACCCCACAGATACGCAGTATTTT.

This clonotype was picked up many times. The chain joins TRBV5-1 to TRBJ2-4, with TRBD1 identical over 8 bases. The CDR3 is 15 amino acids. Unmatched junction bases numbered 6, after V lost 1 base and J lost 6 bases. CDR1 and CDR2 (germline): SGHRS, YFSETQ. This CDR3 is CASSLTGQESNIQYF. The CDR3 region has the DNA TGCGCCAGCAGCTTGACGGGACAGGAGTCAAACATTCAGTACTTC.

In this sample, this clonotype turned up many times. The V and J genes are TRBV6-5 and TRBJ2-3; 9 nucleotides match TRBD2. V lost 0 bases to trimming and J lost 6 bases; unmatched junction nucleotides: 4. There are 15 residues in the CDR3. CDR1 is MNHEY, CDR2 SVGAGI, per germline. CDR3 nucleotide sequence: TGTGCCAGCAGTTACTCTGGCGGGGGGGCGGATACGCAGTATTTT. This encodes CASSYSGGGADTQYF.